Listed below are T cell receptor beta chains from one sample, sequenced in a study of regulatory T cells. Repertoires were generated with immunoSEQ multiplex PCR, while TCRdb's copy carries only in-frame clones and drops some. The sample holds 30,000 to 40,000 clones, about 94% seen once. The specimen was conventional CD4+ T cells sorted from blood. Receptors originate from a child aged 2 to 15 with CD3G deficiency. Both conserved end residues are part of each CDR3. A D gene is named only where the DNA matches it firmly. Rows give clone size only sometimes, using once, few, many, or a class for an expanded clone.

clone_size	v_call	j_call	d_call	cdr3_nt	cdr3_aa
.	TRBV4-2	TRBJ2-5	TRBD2	TGTGCCAGCAGCCAAGAAGCGGGAGGGTACCAAGAGACCCAGTACTTC	CASSQEAGGYQETQYF
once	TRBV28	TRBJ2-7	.	TGTGCCAGCAGTTATAGGGGCTTCGAGGGTTCCTACGAGCAGTACTTC	CASSYRGFEGSYEQYF
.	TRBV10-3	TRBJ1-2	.	TGTGCCATCAGCGAACAAGGGGTTGTCGGCTACACCTTC	CAISEQGVVGYTF
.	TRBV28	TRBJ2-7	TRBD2	TGCGCCAGCAGTTCGGGACTAGCGGGGCCCTACGAGCAGTACTTC	CASSSGLAGPYEQYF
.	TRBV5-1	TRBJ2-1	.	TGCGCCAGCAGCTTGGCTGGGGTCAATGAGCAGTTCTTC	CASSLAGVNEQFF
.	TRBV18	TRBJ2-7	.	TGTGCCAGCTCACCGGGGACGGACTACGAGCAGTACTTC	CASSPGTDYEQYF
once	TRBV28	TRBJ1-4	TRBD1	TGTGCCAGCAGTTTGCAGGGGGCGAATGAAAAACTGTTTTTT	CASSLQGANEKLFF
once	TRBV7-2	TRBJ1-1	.	TGTGCCAGCAGCTTAAGGGTTGGCACTGAAGCTTTCTTT	CASSLRVGTEAFF
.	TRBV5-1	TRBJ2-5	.	TGCGCCAGCAGCTTGGGGCCATCCTCTGAGACCCAGTACTTC	CASSLGPSSETQYF
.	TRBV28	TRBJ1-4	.	TGTGCCAGCAGTTTTCCAGGAAATAATGAAAAACTGTTTTTT	CASSFPGNNEKLFF
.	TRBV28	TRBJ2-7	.	TGTGCCAGCAGTTCCCAGTCCTCCTACGAGCAGTACTTC	CASSSQSSYEQYF
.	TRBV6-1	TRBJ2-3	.	TGTGCCAGCAGTGAATCAGGGACGACAGATACGCAGTATTTT	CASSESGTTDTQYF
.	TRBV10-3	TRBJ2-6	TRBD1	TGTGCCATCAGTCCCCTTGGGACAGGGGGCTCAGGTGGGGCCAACGTCCTGACTTTC	CAISPLGTGGSGGANVLTF
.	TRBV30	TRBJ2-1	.	TGTGCCTACGAAATAGGGCACAATGAGCAGTTCTTC	CAYEIGHNEQFF
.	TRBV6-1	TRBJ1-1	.	TGTGCCAGCCGCCGGGGGATCACTGAAGCTTTCTTT	CASRRGITEAFF
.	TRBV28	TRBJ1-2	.	TGTGCCAGCAGTCGAGCGGACGGCTATGGCTACACCTTC	CASSRADGYGYTF
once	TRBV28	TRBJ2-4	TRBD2	TGTGCCAGCGGGAGGGATAACATTCAGTACTTC	CASGRDNIQYF
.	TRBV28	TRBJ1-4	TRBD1	TGTGCCAGCAGAATAGGGGGCGGTGAAAAACTGTTTTTT	CASRIGGGEKLFF
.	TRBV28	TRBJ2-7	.	TGTGCCAGCAGCCACTCCCGCGAGCAGTACTTC	CASSHSREQYF